The entry below gives a single T cell receptor beta chain sequence along with its context. Its antigen remains unidentified. Base qualities are missing; no much larger clone stands one base away. Taken from cysteine to phenylalanine, the CDR3 has 13 residues. The entry retains the CDR3 DNA only, 39 bases that are in frame from base 1. The V and J ends are trimmed by 3 bases and 10 bases, leaving 10 bases between them. Looking up the germline V gene (reference sequence) yields CDR1 PRHDT and CDR2 FYEKMQ. The data originate from a study of cytomegalovirus exposure and HLA in healthy donors listed by TCRdb under 2017. General notes on the study: In an earlier analysis of roughly 590 of the donors, around 300 Gb of sequence data and 100 million or so unique TCR beta sequences from roughly 190 million T cells were reported. Approximately 300 gigabases of sequencing data and around 80 million unique TCR sequences made up an early release that covered approximately 650 HLA-typed donors. Of the roughly 400 genotyped donors, over 70% fell in the genetic ancestry cluster associated with self-reported Caucasian donors. The study aimed to test whether cataloging public T cell receptors could reveal signatures of past pathogen exposure. The study profiled the T cell repertoires of under 700 subjects by immunosequencing and related them to cytomegalovirus serostatus. Besides the first cohort of roughly 660 subjects, a separate validation cohort made up of 120 different subjects was used. High-throughput TCR immunosequencing, statistical association of individual TCRs with disease status, and machine learning were combined to predict cytomegalovirus infection status. A later analysis re-examined previously published TCR beta repertoires from more than 550 donors and added high-resolution HLA genotyping to investigate patterns of TCR occurrence. In the later analysis, no new phenotypic data were used to find candidate immune exposures; instead, reliance was placed on TCR beta sequences and their occurrence across donors. In an earlier analysis of around 540 of the donors, high-throughput TCR beta sequencing was used to judge whether each TCR beta V gene segment behaved as functional or pseudogenic. Donor age, sex, ethnicity and CMV serostatus were collected together with the repertoire data. A later genetic analysis took genome-wide SNP genotypes for about 55% of the 666 donors and used that subset as a discovery cohort. Every repertoire in the discovery cohort had been generated on one and the same sequencing platform. HLA typing covered class I and class II loci at four-digit resolution. Typing coverage varied by locus: roughly 629-640 donors for A, B, C, DRB1 and DQB1; more than 500 for DQA1; more than 600 for DPA1; about 450 for DPB1. Roughly 5 DR-DQ haplotypes were handled as single units for association and clustering because linkage in the cohort was strong. Among around 400 genotyped donors of the cohort, an average of around 220,000 unique TCR beta nucleotide sequences was sequenced per donor, of which roughly 17% were non-productive. On the study overall, not on this receptor specifically: The study listed 150 to 200 TCR beta chains as associated with cytomegalovirus. Linkage disequilibrium might explain the correlated functional status among segregating V segments, but an unknown experimental factor could not be ruled out. In a later analysis, HLA-associated TCR beta chains showed more clonal expansion and lower generation probabilities than non-associated chains that were equally common. In an earlier analysis of several hundred of the donors, most TCR beta V segments were observed in productive rearrangements about 87% or about 30% of the time, broadly matching IMGT annotations. At a false discovery rate of 0.05, a later analysis linked 15,000 to 20,000 TCR beta sequences to specific HLA alleles. A later analysis found that most CMV-associated TCR beta chains appeared HLA-restricted, with HLA associations seemingly driven largely by CMV exposure. The sequencing pipeline was judged likely to have produced a cluster of highly shared sequence variants as a technical artifact. According to the authors, the approach could potentially be generalized to other disease states and immunological phenotypes. A further reported finding was that TCR beta sequences accurately predicted the HLA-A and HLA-B alleles for most subjects in the first cohort. The 87-base-pair reads could not distinguish some IMGT-functional V segments, including TRBV6-2 and TRBV6-3, so those segments were excluded. In both the original and validation cohorts, the classifier was reported to diagnose cytomegalovirus status with high specificity and sensitivity. Because HLA typing was missing for some donors at each locus, association tests included only the typed subset. A later genetic analysis reported fewer N-insertions in productive TCRs among donors in an Asian-associated ancestry cluster than the roughly 620-donor mean. The cohort was sequenced for TCR beta chains only, and without alpha or paired-chain data the features that could be detected were limited. Because counts were too low, about 17 rarely observed V segments, including chromosome 9 orphons, were excluded from the earlier analysis of about 500 of the donors. According to a later analysis, parvovirus B19, influenza, CMV and Epstein-Barr virus appeared linked to several top co-occurrence clusters. The presence/absence analyses assumed that sequencing depth was roughly uniform across donors, and that assumption may not be true. A later genetic analysis associated a missense DCLRE1C variant with V-gene and J-gene trimming of TCR beta chains, and an independent cohort replicated the association. CMV serostatus was the only immune exposure information available for the cohort. When HLA alleles, especially DR and DQ, strongly co-occurred, attributing TCR associations to individual alleles was difficult. A few of the identified cytomegalovirus-associated TCR beta chains were confirmed in vitro to be specific for cytomegalovirus antigens. While some public TCRs were present in many individuals, most TCR sequences turned up only very rarely across donors. In a later analysis, the rate of TCR association differed among HLA loci, with DRB1 alleles having the most associated TCRs and HLA-C alleles having the fewest.

Library preparation employed the immunoSEQ multiplex PCR assay. A mixture of 60 forward primers for TCR Vbeta segments and 13 reverse primers for TCR Jbeta segments was used in the multiplex PCR. The CDR3 region of rearranged TCR beta genes was amplified from genomic DNA by a multiplex PCR assay. Amplified TCR beta libraries were sequenced as 87-base-pair reads on the Illumina HiSeq System. The original methods were these. In a later analysis, approximately 74 million unique TCR beta chains were counted across the roughly 670 repertoires, and roughly 10 million of these chains were shared by at least two donors. A nearest-neighbor algorithm error-corrected the raw reads and collapsed the reads into unique sequences, merging closely related sequences to remove PCR and sequencing errors. V, D and J gene segments were assigned by aligning CDR3 sequences to IMGT reference sequences. For a sequence to be retained, a match of at least six nucleotides to both a V gene segment and a J gene segment was required. Rearrangements were called productive when the CDR3 lacked stop codons and stayed in frame with V and J; all others were non-productive. CDR3 was defined according to IMGT convention as the region running from the second conserved V-encoded cysteine to the conserved J-encoded phenylalanine. The earlier analysis of about 570 of the donors excluded any sequence lacking an unambiguous match to a single V gene segment. In an earlier analysis of roughly 500 of the donors, V segments were called functional above 56.7% productive rearrangements and were called segregating when the between-donor standard deviation exceeded 5%. To diagnose cytomegalovirus status from the catalog of TCR beta chain sequences, a statistical classification framework was built. In a later analysis, V and J genes were assigned by comparing TCR nucleotide sequences against IMGT/GENE-DB human TR gene sequences. Using the TCRdist pipeline, a later analysis assigned CDR3 sequences along with most-parsimonious VDJ recombination scenarios. A later analysis defined each TCR beta chain by its CDR3 amino acid sequence plus V-gene family, and excluded reads lacking a unique V-gene family. As a way to deal with suspected cross-contamination and a sequencing artifact, a later analysis dropped 500 to 700 nucleotide sequences that were highly shared and had low generation probability. A later analysis calculated a clonal expansion index for each public chain from normalized within-repertoire ranks of inferred template counts. Generation probabilities in a later analysis came from a VDJ recombination model fitted to out-of-frame rearrangements, and those results were checked against IGoR. Hypergeometric tests were used in a later analysis to score TCR-TCR, TCR-HLA and TCR-CMV co-occurrence, with a repertoire-size bias correction applied to the TCR pairs. In a later analysis, false discovery rates were estimated by permuting HLA or CMV assignments 20 times. A later analysis grouped co-occurring TCRs with DBSCAN, adding TCRdist sequence similarity when clustering within HLA-allele-positive subsets. Co-occurrence clustering excluded repertoires with fewer than 30,000 or more than 120,000 public chains, plus five with anomalous nucleotide sharing. The clones in this table, taken by TCRdb from immuneACCESS, are in-frame only. Not every clone is retained; where verified, under half of the shortfall comes from an unresolved V gene, and the cause of the rest is unknown. Clonal size and the V and J genes are those of that table, whereas D and trimming came from the DNA. This sample gives 150,000 or so clones in total; 76% of them show up just once. The ten largest account for about 3.4% of the sample.

The cohort comprised around 700 healthy bone marrow donors. Cohort members were all nominally healthy when sampled, although unrecorded immune exposures were likely present. The donor tested CMV seronegative, placing the donor among the 350 to 400 seronegative members of the cohort. A peripheral blood sample was collected from each donor, and TCR beta sequencing was performed on peripheral blood mononuclear cells. The Qiagen DNeasy Blood Extraction Kit was used to extract genomic DNA from the blood cell samples. This sequence originates from a male donor in good health and CMV-seronegative. This sequence uses TRBV13 and TRBJ1-6; the D gene is perhaps TRBD1, from 6 matching bases. The sample was PBMCs. For the CDR3, the sequence is CASSLQGKSPLHF. Read as DNA, the sequence is TGTGCCAGCAGCTTGCAGGGGAAGTCACCCCTCCACTTT.